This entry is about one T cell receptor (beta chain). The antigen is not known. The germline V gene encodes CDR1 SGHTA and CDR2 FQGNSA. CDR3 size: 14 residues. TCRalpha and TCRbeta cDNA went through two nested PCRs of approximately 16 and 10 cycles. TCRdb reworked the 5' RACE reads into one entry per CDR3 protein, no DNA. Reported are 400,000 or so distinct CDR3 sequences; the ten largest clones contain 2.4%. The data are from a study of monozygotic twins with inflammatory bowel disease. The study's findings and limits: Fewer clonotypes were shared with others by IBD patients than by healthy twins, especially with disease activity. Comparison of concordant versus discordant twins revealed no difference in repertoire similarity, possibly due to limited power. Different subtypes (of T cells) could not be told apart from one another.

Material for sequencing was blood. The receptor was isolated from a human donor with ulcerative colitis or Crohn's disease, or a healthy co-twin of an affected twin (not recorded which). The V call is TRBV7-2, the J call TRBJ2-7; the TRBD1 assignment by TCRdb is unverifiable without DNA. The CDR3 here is CASSKGQGFDEQYF.